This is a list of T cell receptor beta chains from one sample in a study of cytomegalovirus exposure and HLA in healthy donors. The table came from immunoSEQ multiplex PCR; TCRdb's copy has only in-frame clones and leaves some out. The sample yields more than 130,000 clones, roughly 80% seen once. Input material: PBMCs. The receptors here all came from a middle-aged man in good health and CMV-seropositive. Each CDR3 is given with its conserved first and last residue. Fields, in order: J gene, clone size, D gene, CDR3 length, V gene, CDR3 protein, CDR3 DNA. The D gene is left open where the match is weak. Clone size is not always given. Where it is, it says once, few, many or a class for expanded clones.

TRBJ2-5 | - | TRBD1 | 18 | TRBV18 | CASSPQLAGTAPQETQYF | TGTGCCAGCTCACCACAACTTGCCGGGACAGCCCCCCAAGAGACCCAGTACTTC
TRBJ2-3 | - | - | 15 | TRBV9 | CASSVGGLSEDTQYF | TGTGCCAGCAGCGTAGGGGGCCTATCGGAGGATACGCAGTATTTT
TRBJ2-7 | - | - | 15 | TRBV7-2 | CASSLGGGYSYEQYF | TGTGCCAGCAGCTTAGGAGGCGGTTACTCCTACGAGCAGTACTTC
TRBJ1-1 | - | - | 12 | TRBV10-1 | CATDRLNTEAFF | TGCGCCACCGACAGACTGAACACTGAAGCTTTCTTT
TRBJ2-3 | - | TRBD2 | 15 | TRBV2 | CASSASGPSTDTQYF | TGTGCCAGCAGTGCTAGCGGACCTAGCACAGATACGCAGTATTTT
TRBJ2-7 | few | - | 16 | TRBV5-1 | CASSFPRETPSYEQYF | TGCGCCAGCAGCTTTCCCCGGGAAACCCCCTCCTACGAGCAGTACTTC
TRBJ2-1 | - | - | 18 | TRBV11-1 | CASSPPQGRAAAYNEQFF | TGTGCCAGCAGCCCCCCCCAGGGTAGGGCTGCCGCCTACAATGAGCAGTTCTTC
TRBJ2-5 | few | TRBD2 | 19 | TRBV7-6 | CASSRSGTSGDKLIGTQYF | TGTGCCAGCAGCCGCTCCGGGACTAGCGGGGATAAGCTAATTGGGACCCAGTACTTC
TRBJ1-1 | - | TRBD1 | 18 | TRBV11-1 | CASSPLGRGQSQGWGAFF | TGTGCCAGCAGCCCTTTGGGGCGGGGACAGTCTCAAGGGTGGGGAGCTTTCTTT
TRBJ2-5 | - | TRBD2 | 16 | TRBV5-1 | CASGGLAGSNRETQYF | TGCGCCAGCGGCGGGCTAGCGGGTTCAAATAGAGAGACCCAGTACTTC
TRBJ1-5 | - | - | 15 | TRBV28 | CASSLSGLLNQPQHF | TGTGCCAGCAGTTTATCGGGACTCCTGAATCAGCCCCAGCATTTT
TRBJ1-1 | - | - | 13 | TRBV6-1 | CASSATENTEAFF | TGTGCCAGCAGTGCTACAGAGAACACTGAAGCTTTCTTT
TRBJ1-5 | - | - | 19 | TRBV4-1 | CASSQEAIPGSYSNQPQHF | TGCGCCAGCAGCCAAGAAGCGATCCCTGGGAGCTATAGCAATCAGCCCCAGCATTTT
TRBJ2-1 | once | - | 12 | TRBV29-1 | CSAGTRHNEQFF | TGCAGCGCCGGGACAAGGCACAATGAGCAGTTCTTC
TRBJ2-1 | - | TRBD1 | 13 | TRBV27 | CASSWGTVNEQFF | TGTGCCAGCAGTTGGGGGACAGTCAATGAGCAGTTCTTC
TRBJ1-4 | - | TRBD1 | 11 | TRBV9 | CASSGQGRLFF | TGTGCCAGCAGCGGACAGGGAAGACTGTTTTTT
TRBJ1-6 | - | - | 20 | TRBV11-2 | CASSLDFPGARSSYNSPLHF | TGTGCCAGCAGCTTAGATTTCCCAGGGGCGAGGAGCTCCTATAATTCACCCCTCCACTTT
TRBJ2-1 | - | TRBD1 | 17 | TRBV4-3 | CASSQGLVSGGGNEQFF | TGCGCCAGCAGCCAAGGTTTGGTATCAGGGGGCGGAAATGAGCAGTTCTTC
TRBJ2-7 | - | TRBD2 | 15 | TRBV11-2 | CASSPGGLGAYEQYF | TGTGCCAGCAGCCCCGGAGGACTAGGTGCCTACGAGCAGTACTTC
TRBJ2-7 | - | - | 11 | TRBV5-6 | CASSFGQEQYF | TGTGCCAGCAGCTTTGGACAGGAGCAGTACTTC
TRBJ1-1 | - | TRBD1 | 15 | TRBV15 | CATSRDTGVNTEAFF | TGTGCCACCAGCAGAGACACAGGGGTGAACACTGAAGCTTTCTTT
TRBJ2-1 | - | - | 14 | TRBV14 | CASSHYGGHNEQFF | TGTGCCAGCAGCCATTATGGCGGCCACAATGAGCAGTTCTTC
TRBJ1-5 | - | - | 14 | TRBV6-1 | CASMIRGSNQPQHF | TGTGCCAGCATGATCAGGGGAAGCAATCAGCCCCAGCATTTT